The 3 T cell receptor beta chains given below trace back to one sample, sequenced in a study of cytomegalovirus exposure and HLA in healthy donors. Method: immunoSEQ multiplex PCR; TCRdb's copy keeps in-frame clones and lacks some. Found here are more than 120,000 clones, around 90% of them singletons; the top ten hold approximately 8.7%. Sequenced: PBMCs. All receptors derive from a man aged 18 to 29 in good health and CMV-seropositive.

The chain joins TRBV30 to TRBJ2-1; a possible D gene is TRBD2 (5 bases). CDR3 length: 12 amino acids. Germline V gene sequence: CDR1 GTSNPN, CDR2 SVGIG (reference sequence). V lost 1 base and J lost 7, with 8 bases in between. The CDR3, as DNA: TGTGCCTGGAGTGCGGACTCTAATGAGCAGTTCTTC. It specifies CAWSADSNEQFF.

J is TRBJ2-7 and V is TRBV2; the match to TRBD2 covers 11 bases. The CDR3 contains 15 residues. V shed 3 bases, J shed 3 bases, and the junction held 4 bases outside the gene matches. Germline V gene sequence: CDR1 SNHLY, CDR2 FYNNEI. The CDR3 loop reads CASSETSGTNYEQYF. As DNA, the CDR3 is TGTGCCAGCAGTGAGACTAGCGGGACGAACTACGAGCAGTACTTC.

The chain joins TRBV27 to TRBJ2-7, with TRBD1 matching 7 bases. The CDR3 runs 16 residues. Looked up from germline, CDR1 is MNHEY and CDR2 is SMNVEV (reference sequence). The J segment lost 3 bases and the V segment lost 5 bases, leaving 13 bases of the junction unmatched. The CDR3: CASSPLDGTVHYEQYF. The CDR3 DNA follows: TGTGCCAGCAGTCCACTTGACGGGACAGTTCACTACGAGCAGTACTTC.